This is a list of T cell receptor beta chains from one sample in a study of blood T cell repertoires in COVID-19. TCRdb's copy holds only in-frame clones and misses some; the assay was immunoSEQ multiplex PCR. The data show about 190,000 clones, more than 60% seen once. Sequencing used peripheral blood. The source is a woman aged 45-65 years with acute or convalescent COVID-19. The CDR3 runs from the conserved cysteine through the conserved F or W. D genes are given only for firm matches. A row's size may be missing; if present it is once, few, many or a size class.

d_call j_call clone_size v_call cdr3_aa cdr3_nt
TRBD1 TRBJ1-5 . TRBV24-1 CATSDLCRGSNQPQHF TGTGCCACCAGTGATTTATGCAGGGGGAGCAATCAGCCCCAGCATTTT
TRBD1 TRBJ1-3 . TRBV2 CASRATGGRNTIYF TGTGCCAGCAGGGCGACAGGGGGCAGAAACACCATATATTTT
TRBD1 TRBJ1-5 . TRBV9 CASSVLYRGHNQPQHF TGTGCCAGCAGCGTCCTTTACAGGGGGCACAATCAGCCCCAGCATTTT
TRBD2 TRBJ2-3 . TRBV20-1 CSASDLPAGGTDTQYF TGCAGTGCTAGTGATTTGCCAGCGGGGGGCACAGATACGCAGTATTTT
TRBD1 TRBJ1-1 . TRBV20-1 CSAGRTGGAFF TGCAGTGCTGGTAGGACAGGGGGCGCTTTCTTT
. TRBJ2-3 . TRBV19 CASSMDRGGPDTQYF TGTGCCAGTAGTATGGATAGGGGGGGGCCAGATACGCAGTATTTT
TRBD2 TRBJ2-7 few TRBV19 CASSNQAGGSYEQYF TGTGCCAGTAGTAATCAAGCGGGAGGCTCCTACGAGCAGTACTTC
. TRBJ2-1 . TRBV7-2 CASSSSRGNGEQFF TGTGCCAGCAGCTCCTCCCGGGGAAATGGTGAGCAGTTCTTC
. TRBJ1-2 . TRBV7-2 CASSPQAAGINYGYTF TGTGCCAGCAGCCCCCAGGCGGCAGGGATAAACTATGGCTACACCTTC
. TRBJ1-1 . TRBV7-6 CASSPTGMNTEAFF TGTGCCAGCAGCCCGACCGGGATGAACACTGAAGCTTTCTTT
TRBD2 TRBJ2-3 once TRBV30 CAWSGLAGGGTQYF TGTGCCTGGAGTGGGCTAGCGGGAGGGGGGACGCAGTATTTT
TRBD1 TRBJ1-6 . TRBV6-6 CASSRDSYNSPLHF TGTGCCAGCAGTCGGGACAGCTATAATTCACCCCTCCACTTT
TRBD1 TRBJ1-2 . TRBV5-4 CASSAGQVYGYTF TGTGCCAGCAGCGCCGGACAGGTCTATGGCTACACCTTC
TRBD2 TRBJ2-7 . TRBV7-9 CASSFMREGSYEQYF TGTGCCAGCAGCTTCATGAGGGAGGGATCCTACGAGCAGTACTTC
. TRBJ1-2 . TRBV28 CASSLTPFQGGYTF TGTGCCAGCAGTTTAACCCCCTTCCAGGGTGGCTACACCTTC
. TRBJ1-2 . TRBV19 CASSRASGDYGYTF TGTGCCAGTAGTAGAGCCTCAGGGGACTATGGCTACACCTTC
. TRBJ2-1 . TRBV18 CASSPGIPSSYNEQFF TGTGCCAGCTCACCCGGGATTCCCAGCTCCTACAATGAGCAGTTCTTC
. TRBJ2-7 few TRBV5-1 CASSLVPGNFYEQYF TGCGCCAGCAGCTTGGTCCCGGGAAATTTCTACGAGCAGTACTTC
. TRBJ2-7 . TRBV12-3/TRBV12-4 CASCPRRGYEQYF TGTGCCAGCTGCCCTAGGAGGGGATACGAGCAGTACTTC
TRBD1 TRBJ2-2 . TRBV19 CASSIQGAKTGELFF TGTGCCAGTAGTATCCAGGGGGCTAAAACCGGGGAGCTGTTTTTT
TRBD2 TRBJ2-7 . TRBV7-2 CASSPRTSGFTYEQYF TGTGCCAGCAGCCCCCGGACTAGCGGTTTCACCTACGAGCAGTACTTC
TRBD1 TRBJ2-6 . TRBV29-1 CSVAGTEGRSGANVLTF TGCAGCGTTGCCGGGACAGAGGGTCGCTCTGGGGCCAACGTCCTGACTTTC
. TRBJ1-6 . TRBV5-1 CASSLAQGNSPLHF TGCGCCAGCAGCTTGGCTCAGGGGAATTCACCCCTCCACTTT
TRBD1 TRBJ2-7 . TRBV20-1 CSASPGQVFSEQYF TGCAGTGCTAGTCCGGGACAGGTCTTCTCCGAGCAGTACTTC
. TRBJ1-2 . TRBV3-1/TRBV3-2 CASSQDTRNKNYGYTF TGTGCCAGCAGCCAAGATACCCGAAACAAAAACTATGGCTACACCTTC
TRBD2 TRBJ2-1 once TRBV6-5 CASSTPGLVSEQFF TGTGCCAGCAGTACTCCGGGACTAGTGAGTGAGCAGTTCTTC
. TRBJ2-7 . TRBV6-2/TRBV6-3 CASSYSGQRSSYEQYF TGTGCCAGCAGTTATTCAGGACAGCGGAGCTCCTACGAGCAGTACTTC
. TRBJ1-2 . TRBV7-2 CASSLQGHNYGYTF TGTGCCAGCAGCTTACAGGGCCATAACTATGGCTACACCTTC
. TRBJ1-1 . TRBV6-5 CASKAEDRNTEAFF TGTGCCAGCAAAGCGGAGGACAGGAACACTGAAGCTTTCTTT
TRBD1 TRBJ2-7 . TRBV6-2/TRBV6-3 CASSYGGQGVPYEQYF TGTGCCAGCAGTTATGGCGGCCAGGGGGTCCCCTACGAGCAGTACTTC
TRBD2 TRBJ2-2 . TRBV11-2 CASSPTVAGVGGELFF TGTGCCAGCAGCCCGACCGTAGCGGGGGTAGGCGGGGAGCTGTTTTTT
TRBD1 TRBJ1-2 . TRBV6-6 CASSRPGQGSVNYGYTF TGTGCCAGCAGTCGTCCGGGACAGGGGTCCGTTAACTATGGCTACACCTTC
TRBD1 TRBJ2-6 . TRBV29-1 CSVTGSGANVLTF TGCAGCGTGACAGGGTCCGGGGCCAACGTCCTGACTTTC
. TRBJ2-7 . TRBV11-2 CASSLDSYMSYEQYF TGTGCCAGCAGCTTAGATTCCTATATGAGCTACGAGCAGTACTTC
. TRBJ1-6 few TRBV5-5 CASSLTTGNSPLHF TGTGCCAGCAGCTTGACCACAGGAAATTCACCCCTCCACTTT
TRBD2 TRBJ2-3 . TRBV28 CASSSGGDTDTQYF TGTGCCAGCAGCAGCGGGGGGGACACAGATACGCAGTATTTT
TRBD1 TRBJ1-1 . TRBV4-3 CASKGQLTEAFF TGCGCCAGCAAGGGACAGCTCACTGAAGCTTTCTTT
. TRBJ1-1 once TRBV5-1 CASSLSRSEAFF TGCGCCAGCAGCTTGAGTAGATCTGAAGCTTTCTTT
TRBD1 TRBJ2-1 once TRBV7-8 CASSLAGGSGEQFF TGTGCCAGCAGCTTAGCAGGGGGCTCGGGTGAGCAGTTCTTC
. TRBJ2-2 . TRBV5-1 CASSLRQGRGPGELFF TGCGCCAGCAGCTTAAGACAGGGGAGGGGACCCGGGGAGCTGTTTTTT
TRBD2 TRBJ2-7 . TRBV18 CASSPEAGANYEQYF TGTGCCAGCTCACCGGAAGCGGGGGCGAACTACGAGCAGTACTTC
. TRBJ2-1 . TRBV11-2 CASSRSGSSYNEQFF TGTGCCAGCAGCCGGAGCGGTAGCTCCTACAATGAGCAGTTCTTC
. TRBJ1-2 . TRBV2 CASSETRANYGYTF TGTGCCAGCAGTGAGACCAGGGCGAACTATGGCTACACCTTC
TRBD1 TRBJ1-4 . TRBV30 CAWSTGTGLTNEKLFF TGTGCCTGGAGTACCGGGACAGGGCTAACTAATGAAAAACTGTTTTTT
TRBD1 TRBJ2-1 few TRBV7-6 CASSSQGQGSNEQFF TGTGCCAGCAGCTCTCAGGGACAGGGTAGCAATGAGCAGTTCTTC
TRBD1 TRBJ1-2 . TRBV12-5 CASGFNRGRGYTF TGTGCTAGTGGATTTAACAGGGGGCGAGGCTACACCTTC
TRBD2 TRBJ2-3 . TRBV6-4 CASSGGSGSTDTQYF TGTGCCAGCAGTGGCGGTAGCGGGAGCACAGATACGCAGTATTTT